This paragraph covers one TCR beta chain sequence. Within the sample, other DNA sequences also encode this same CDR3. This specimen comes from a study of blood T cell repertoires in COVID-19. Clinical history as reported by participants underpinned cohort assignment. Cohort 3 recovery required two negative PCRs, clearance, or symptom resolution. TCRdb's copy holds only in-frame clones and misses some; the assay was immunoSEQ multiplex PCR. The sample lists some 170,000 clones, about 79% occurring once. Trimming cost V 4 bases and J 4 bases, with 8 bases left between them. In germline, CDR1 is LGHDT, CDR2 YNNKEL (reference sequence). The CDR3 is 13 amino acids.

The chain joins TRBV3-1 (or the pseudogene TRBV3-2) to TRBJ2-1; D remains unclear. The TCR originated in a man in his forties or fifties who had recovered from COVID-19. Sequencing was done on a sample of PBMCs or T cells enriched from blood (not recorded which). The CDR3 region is CASSPDSYNEQFF. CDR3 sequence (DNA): TGTGCCAGCAGCCCCGACTCGTACAATGAGCAGTTCTTC.